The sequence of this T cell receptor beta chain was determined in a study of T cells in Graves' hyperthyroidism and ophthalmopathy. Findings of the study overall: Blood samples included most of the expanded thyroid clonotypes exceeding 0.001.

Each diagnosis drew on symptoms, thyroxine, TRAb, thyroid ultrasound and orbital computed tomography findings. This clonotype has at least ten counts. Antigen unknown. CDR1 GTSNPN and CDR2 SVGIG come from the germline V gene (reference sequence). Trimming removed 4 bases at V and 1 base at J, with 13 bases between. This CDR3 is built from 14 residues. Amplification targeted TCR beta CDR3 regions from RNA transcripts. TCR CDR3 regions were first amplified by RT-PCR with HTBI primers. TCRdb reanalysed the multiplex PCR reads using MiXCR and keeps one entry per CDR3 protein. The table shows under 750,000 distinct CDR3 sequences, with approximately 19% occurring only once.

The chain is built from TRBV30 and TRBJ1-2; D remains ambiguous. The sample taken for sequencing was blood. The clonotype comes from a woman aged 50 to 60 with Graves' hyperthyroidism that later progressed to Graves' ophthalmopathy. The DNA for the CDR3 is TGTGCCTGGACCTTGGGGTCCCATAACTATGGCTACACCTTC. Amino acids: CAWTLGSHNYGYTF.